The 15 T cell receptor beta chains below were found in one sample sequenced in a study of human T cells and chemical hapten exposure. MiXCR, run by TCRdb on the RACE reads, gives a single entry per CDR3 protein. The table shows roughly 62,000 distinct CDR3 sequences, with about an eighth occurring only once. Stated time point: patch test 3, about 24 weeks after DPC sensitization. Treatment noted: therapeutic diphenylcyclopropenone sensitization with weekly scalp DPC. Material: whole blood, obtained in connection with sensitization to the hapten diphenylcyclopropenone (DPC). The receptors were gathered from a man under 40 with alopecia areata. Some clones in this sample may be carry-over from other donors' samples.

This clonotype was detected a few times. The chain employs TRBV12-3 or TRBV12-4 and TRBJ2-1, with 7 bases identical to TRBD1. After removal of 5 bases from V and 10 bases from J, the junction contained 14 bases not matched to a gene. This CDR3 has 15 amino acids. CDR3 loop: CASSLALGQYYEQFF. CDR3 nucleotides: TGTGCCAGCAGTCTCGCCCTGGGACAGTATTACGAGCAGTTCTTC.

This clonotype was counted ten times or more. The chain links TRBV20-1 to TRBJ2-7; 10 nucleotides agree with TRBD1. V was clipped by 0 bases and J by 0 bases; unmatched bases: 5. CDR3 length equals 16 residues. Germline V gene data show CDR1 as DFQATT and CDR2 as SNEGSKA (reference sequence). This CDR3 reads CSARELGTGDSYEQYF. CDR3 nucleotide sequence: TGCAGTGCTAGAGAGCTAGGGACAGGGGACTCCTACGAGCAGTACTTC.

The table lists this clonotype with many counts. The rearrangement uses TRBV29-1 and TRBJ1-2; no reliable D call. Trimming removed 5 bases from V and 8 bases from J, with 18 bases in between. Germline loops: CDR1 SQVTM, CDR2 ANQGSEA. The CDR3 runs 13 residues. The CDR3 is CSVKEYKRRGYTF. The CDR3, as DNA: TGCAGCGTTAAGGAGTATAAGAGACGCGGCTACACCTTC.

As for this clonotype: The junction and the germline gene differ at one end; a read error may be behind it. This chain uses TRBV6-2 or TRBV6-3 with TRBJ1-5, with D unclear. The length of the CDR3 is 15 residues. Looked up from germline, CDR1 is MNHEY and CDR2 is SVGEGT. The CDR3 coding sequence is TGTGCCAGCGGTTACCCCAGTCGAGGGTACCAGCCCCAGCATTTT. Translation gives CASGYPSRGYQPQHF.

This clonotype was seen many times. This chain uses TRBV7-9 with TRBJ2-3; possibly TRBD1 for D (6 bases). V dropped 3 bases and J dropped 9 bases, with 13 bases sitting between them. The CDR3 length is 13 residues. Germline assignment: CDR1 SEHNR and CDR2 FQNEAQ (reference sequence). The CDR3 DNA sequence: TGTGCCAGCAGCTTCAGAACAGGGCGGACGCAGTATTTT. Translation gives CASSFRTGRTQYF.

The chain is built from TRBV5-1 and TRBJ2-7, with D maybe TRBD1 (5 bases). V lost 0 bases and J 4 bases, leaving 14 bases between the germline ends. Germline loops: CDR1 SGHRS, CDR2 YFSETQ. The length of the CDR3 is 15 residues. CDR3 bases: TGCGCCAGCAGCTTGGTGCAGGGTGGGCGTTACGAGCAGTACTTC. Translating it yields CASSLVQGGRYEQYF.

The chain uses TRBV2 and TRBJ1-5; 7 nucleotides agree with TRBD1. Germline lookup yields CDR1 SNHLY and CDR2 FYNNEI. The CDR3 length is 16 residues. Trimming took 3 bases from V and 0 from J; bases not matched to a gene: 5. The CDR3 region is CASSDGDSYSNQPQHF. In DNA, the CDR3 is TGTGCCAGCAGTGATGGGGACAGCTATAGCAATCAGCCCCAGCATTTT.

This clonotype showed up just a few times. The genes are TRBV7-9 and TRBJ2-7; D is possibly TRBD1 (6 bases). The ends were cut back, 5 bases at V and 3 bases at J, with 26 bases in the middle. Germline values: CDR1 SEHNR, CDR2 FQNEAQ (reference sequence). This CDR3 is built from 18 residues. CDR3: CASSHPVAQQGGIYEQYF. DNA for the CDR3: TGTGCCAGCAGCCATCCCGTTGCCCAACAGGGTGGGATCTACGAGCAGTACTTC.

This clonotype was observed at least ten times. The V gene is TRBV30, the J gene TRBJ2-1; possibly TRBD1 for D (5 bases). Germline V CDR1 and CDR2: GTSNPN, SVGIG (reference sequence). The V and J ends lost 4 bases and 6 bases respectively, with 28 bases between them. This CDR3 spans 18 amino acids. CDR3 in DNA: TGTGCCTGGAAACTACATCTACGGGTAGGGGTGGTCCGCAATGAGCAGTTCTTC. It codes for CAWKLHLRVGVVRNEQFF.

This chain links TRBV5-1 with TRBJ2-3; D not resolved. With 5 bases removed from V and 3 bases from J, the gap between germline ends came to 10 bases. The CDR3 covers 13 residues. Germline V CDR1 and CDR2: SGHRS, YFSETQ. The CDR3 DNA reads as TGCGCCAGCAGGCAAGAGGTGACAGATACGCAGTATTTT. Translated: CASRQEVTDTQYF.

The sample holds many counts of this clonotype. V gene TRBV20-1 combines with J gene TRBJ2-1, with 11 nucleotides matching TRBD2. After removal of 2 bases from V and 8 bases from J, the junction contained 5 bases not matched to a gene. CDR3 length: 14 residues. The germline CDR1 and CDR2 sequences are DFQATT and SNEGSKA (reference sequence). The CDR3 nucleotides are TGCAGTGCTAGAAATAGCGGGGGGGCCTATGAGCAGTTCTTC. As protein: CSARNSGGAYEQFF.

This clonotype showed up just a few times. This chain connects TRBV27 to TRBJ1-1; D call uncertain. CDR1 and CDR2 (germline): MNHEY, SMNVEV (reference sequence). The V gene lost 4 bases and the J gene lost 0 bases, with 9 bases spanning the gap. The CDR3 is made up of 14 amino acids. The CDR3 coding sequence is TGTGCCAGCAGTTGGCGATACATGAACACTGAAGCTTTCTTT. Translation: CASSWRYMNTEAFF.

The gene calls are TRBV10-3 and TRBJ1-1; D is undetermined. Germline V gives CDR1 ENHRY, CDR2 SYGVKD. This CDR3 region has 11 residues. V was clipped by 8 bases and J by 1 base, with 5 bases between them. The chain's CDR3 is CAIGSNTEAFF. CDR3 nucleotide sequence: TGTGCCATCGGGTCGAACACTGAAGCTTTCTTT.

Ten or more counts support this clonotype. The rearrangement joins TRBV2 to TRBJ1-4; maybe TRBD1 (6 bases). Trimming took off 1 base at V and 8 bases at J, with 14 bases between the two ends. The CDR3 has 15 amino acids. Germline V gives CDR1 SNHLY, CDR2 FYNNEI. As DNA, the CDR3 is TGTGCCAGCAGTGAAGGGACTGACGGGGGCGAAAAACTGTTTTTT. It codes for CASSEGTDGGEKLFF.

This clonotype has just a few counts. The chain uses TRBV7-9 and TRBJ2-7; 9 bases match TRBD1. J gave up 5 bases and V 6 bases, and 8 bases lay outside the gene matches. The V gene's germline CDR1 is SEHNR and CDR2 FQNEAQ (reference sequence). This CDR3 contains 14 residues. CDR3 DNA: TGTGCCAGCAGATCACAGGGGGCTAGCGACGAGCAGTACTTC. Translation: CASRSQGASDEQYF.